This TCR beta chain was identified in a study of human T cells and chemical hapten exposure (dated by TCRdb to the early 2020s). Regarding the study in general: For sensitization, 2% DPC in acetone was applied to an approximately 2 cm by approximately 2 cm area of upper inner arm skin. Peripheral blood TCR repertoire changes were tracked in vivo in alopecia patients during primary and secondary sensitization to the hapten diphenylcyclopropenone (DPC). The patient cohort, mostly female, included alopecia areata with under or over 50% scalp involvement, alopecia totalis and alopecia universalis. Throughout the roughly 23-week study period, patients were also given weekly therapeutic DPC doses on the scalp. Blood samples were taken from patients before sensitization (week 0) and then at 2, 6 and about 24 weeks after DPC sensitization. Blood for TCR sequencing was provided by twenty-nine alopecia patients at one to four time points (pre-sensitization, 2, 6 and 24 weeks). Libraries were pooled for sequencing, and variation in per-sample TCR yields was attributed mainly to small differences in library volumes within the pool. Patch testing was performed on the upper back with Finn chambers containing 0.01% DPC, and the patch tests were scored after 6 days according to International Contact Dermatitis Research Group standards.

As regards this clonotype: Its antigen is still unknown. Base-call qualities are not available, and no considerably larger clone is one nucleotide away.

The time point label on this specimen signifies: pre-sensitization, week 0. What this sample's treatment or condition label stands for: therapeutic diphenylcyclopropenone sensitization with weekly scalp DPC. At every patch-test visit, the blood draw took place before the patch test was put on. Patients were considered eligible if aged 18 to 70, diagnosed with alopecia and deemed suitable for DPC therapy, and patients were excluded if pregnant. Unfractionated whole blood was collected in Tempus Blood RNA tubes, and total RNA was extracted from that blood. The library was prepared using RACE. Data came from a NextSeq 500. Library preparation attached unique molecular identifiers to individual cDNA molecules for quantitative, reproducible TCR counting. Both TCR alpha and TCR beta chains were sequenced from each blood RNA sample. In the source study's methods: The median number of TCRs per sample was some 100,000, ranging from 23,224 to 690,600. V, J and CDR3 annotation of the TCR reads was carried out using the Decombinator software suite. For PS versus PT1 abundance plots, all samples were subsampled to the same number of TCRs (28,000). TCRs were defined as expanded if absent before sensitization and observed at least eight times at the 2-week time point. TCRdb cleaned the public reads at Q25 with fastp, built clones with MiXCR and kept in-frame beta chains. Every CDR3 protein is listed once, alongside the most common genes and DNA of its rows. These V and J calls rely on TCRdb rather than the paper's analysis. The sample table lists 350,000 to 400,000 distinct CDR3 sequences, 4.5% to 6% of them with a count of one. Approximately 2.8% of the sample is taken by the ten largest.

The CDR3 covers 12 residues, taking in both the cysteine and the phenylalanine. Just the 36-base CDR3 DNA is kept, in frame starting at base 1. The germline V gene yields SNHLY for CDR1 and FYNNEI for CDR2. V gives up 7 bases and J gives up 0 bases, and the segment between their germline ends measures 7 bases. Results and caveats for the whole study, not just this receptor: The number of TCRs above 1 in 1000 frequency did not change with DPC sensitization; there was no evidence of global repertoire structure alterations. Compared with pre-sensitization or healthy control sets, expanded TCRs formed significantly more large CDR3 similarity clusters, which is consistent with antigen-driven responses. Alopecia, a presumed autoimmune disease, was present in all patients, so the immune response of the patients might differ from that of healthy individuals. The number of PT1 expanded TCRs positively correlated with patch test score, significant at thresholds 8, 16 and 32 but not 4. After repeated subsampling, changes were observed in the strength of the expansion versus patch-test correlation and in the threshold at which the correlation became significant.

Sample: whole blood, taken in connection with sensitization to the hapten diphenylcyclopropenone (DPC). The chain is made from TRBV2 and TRBJ2-7; the D gene is unclear. This clonotype was obtained from a woman between 45 and 60 years old with alopecia areata. Some clones in this sample may be carry-over from other donors' samples. The CDR3: CASNHGSYEQYF. The DNA sequence is given as TGTGCCAGCAACCACGGCTCCTACGAGCAGTACTTC.